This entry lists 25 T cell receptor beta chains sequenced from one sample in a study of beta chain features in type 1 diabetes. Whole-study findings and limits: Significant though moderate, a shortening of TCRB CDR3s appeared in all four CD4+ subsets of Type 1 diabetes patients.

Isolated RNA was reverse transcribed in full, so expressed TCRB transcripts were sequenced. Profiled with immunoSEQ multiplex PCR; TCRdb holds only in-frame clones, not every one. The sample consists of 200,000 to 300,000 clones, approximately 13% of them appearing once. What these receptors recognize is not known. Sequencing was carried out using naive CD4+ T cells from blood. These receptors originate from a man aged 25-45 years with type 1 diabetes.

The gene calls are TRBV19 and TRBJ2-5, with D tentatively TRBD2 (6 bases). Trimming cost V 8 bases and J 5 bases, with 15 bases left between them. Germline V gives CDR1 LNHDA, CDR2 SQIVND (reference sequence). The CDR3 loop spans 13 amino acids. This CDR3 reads CASRADRGETQYF. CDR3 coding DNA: TGTGCCAGTCGTGCCGACCGGGGGGAGACCCAGTACTTC. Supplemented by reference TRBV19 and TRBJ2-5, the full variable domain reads DGGITQSPKYLFRKEGQNVTLSCEQNLNHDAMYWYRQDPGQGLRLIYYSQIVNDFQKGDIAEGYSVSREKKESFPLTVTSAQKNPTAFYLCASRADRGETQYFGPGTRLLVL.

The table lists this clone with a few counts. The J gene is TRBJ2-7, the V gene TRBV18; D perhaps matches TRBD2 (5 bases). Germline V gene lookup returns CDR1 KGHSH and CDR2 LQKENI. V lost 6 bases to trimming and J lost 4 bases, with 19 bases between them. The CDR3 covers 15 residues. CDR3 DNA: TGTGCCAGCTCTCCGAGCGAGGGAGCCTTATACGAGCAGTACTTC. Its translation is CASSPSEGALYEQYF. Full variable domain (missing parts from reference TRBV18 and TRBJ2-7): NAGVMQNPRHLVRRRGQEARLRCSPMKGHSHVYWYRQLPEEGLKFMVYLQKENIIDESGMPKERFSAEFPKEGPSILRIQQVVRGDSAAYFCASSPSEGALYEQYFGPGTRLTVT.

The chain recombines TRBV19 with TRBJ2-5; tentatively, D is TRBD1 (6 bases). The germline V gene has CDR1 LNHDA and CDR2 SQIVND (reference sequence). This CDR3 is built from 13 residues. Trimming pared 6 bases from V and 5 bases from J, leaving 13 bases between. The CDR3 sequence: CASRDRDTETQYF. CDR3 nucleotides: TGTGCCAGTAGGGACCGGGACACGGAGACCCAGTACTTC. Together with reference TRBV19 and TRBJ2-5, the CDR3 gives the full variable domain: DGGITQSPKYLFRKEGQNVTLSCEQNLNHDAMYWYRQDPGQGLRLIYYSQIVNDFQKGDIAEGYSVSREKKESFPLTVTSAQKNPTAFYLCASRDRDTETQYFGPGTRLLVL.

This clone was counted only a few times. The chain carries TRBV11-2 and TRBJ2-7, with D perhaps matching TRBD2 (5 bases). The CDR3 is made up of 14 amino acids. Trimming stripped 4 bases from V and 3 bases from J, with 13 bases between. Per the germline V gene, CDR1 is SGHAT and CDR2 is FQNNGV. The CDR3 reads CASSSLTGFYEQYF. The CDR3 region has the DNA TGTGCCAGCAGCTCCCTGACGGGGTTCTACGAGCAGTACTTC.

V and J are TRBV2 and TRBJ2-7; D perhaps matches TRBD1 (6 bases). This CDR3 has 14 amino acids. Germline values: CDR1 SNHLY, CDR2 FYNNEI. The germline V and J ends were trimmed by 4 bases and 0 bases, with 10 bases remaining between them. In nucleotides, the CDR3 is TGTGCCAGCAGTGGTGACAGGAGCTCCTACGAGCAGTACTTC. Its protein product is CASSGDRSSYEQYF.

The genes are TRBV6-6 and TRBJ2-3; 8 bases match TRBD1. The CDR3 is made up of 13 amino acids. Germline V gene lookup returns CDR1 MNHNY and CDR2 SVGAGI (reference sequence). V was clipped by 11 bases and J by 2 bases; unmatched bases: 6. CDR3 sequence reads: CAHRTGTTDTQYF. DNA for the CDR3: TGTGCCCACAGGACAGGGACCACAGATACGCAGTATTTT.

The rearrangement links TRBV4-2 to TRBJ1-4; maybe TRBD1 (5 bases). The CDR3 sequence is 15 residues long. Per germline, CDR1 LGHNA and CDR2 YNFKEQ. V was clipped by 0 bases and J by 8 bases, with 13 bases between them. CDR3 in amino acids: CASSQDRLEGEKLFF. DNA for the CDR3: TGTGCCAGCAGCCAAGATAGGTTGGAGGGGGAAAAACTGTTTTTT.

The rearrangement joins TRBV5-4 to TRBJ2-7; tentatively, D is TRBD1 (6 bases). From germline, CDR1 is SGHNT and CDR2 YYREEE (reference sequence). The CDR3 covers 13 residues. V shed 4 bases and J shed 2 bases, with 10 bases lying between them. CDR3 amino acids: CASSVGQAYEQYF. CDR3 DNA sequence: TGTGCCAGCAGCGTGGGACAAGCCTACGAGCAGTACTTC.

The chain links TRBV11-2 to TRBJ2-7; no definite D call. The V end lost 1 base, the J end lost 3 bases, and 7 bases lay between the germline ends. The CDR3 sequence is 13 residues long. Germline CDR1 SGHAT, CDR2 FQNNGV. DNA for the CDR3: TGTGCCAGCAGCTTAGGAGGTGGCTACGAGCAGTACTTC. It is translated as CASSLGGGYEQYF.

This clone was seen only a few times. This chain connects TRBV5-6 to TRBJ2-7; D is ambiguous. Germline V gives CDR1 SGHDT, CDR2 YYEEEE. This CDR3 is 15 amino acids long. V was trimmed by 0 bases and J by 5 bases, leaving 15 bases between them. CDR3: CASSLDTVPIHEQYF. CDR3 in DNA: TGTGCCAGCAGCTTGGATACGGTCCCCATCCACGAGCAGTACTTC. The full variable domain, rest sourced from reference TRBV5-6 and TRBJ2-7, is DAGVTQSPTHLIKTRGQQVTLRCSPKSGHDTVSWYQQALGQGPQFIFQYYEEEERQRGNFPDRFSGHQFPNYSSELNVNALLLGDSALYLCASSLDTVPIHEQYFGPGTRLTVT.

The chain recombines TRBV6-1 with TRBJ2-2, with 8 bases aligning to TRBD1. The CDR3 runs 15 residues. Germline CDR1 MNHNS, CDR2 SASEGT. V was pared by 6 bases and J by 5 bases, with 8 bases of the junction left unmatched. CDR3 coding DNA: TGTGCCAGCAGCGTCGGACAGGGATTGACCGGGGAGCTGTTTTTT. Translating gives CASSVGQGLTGELFF.

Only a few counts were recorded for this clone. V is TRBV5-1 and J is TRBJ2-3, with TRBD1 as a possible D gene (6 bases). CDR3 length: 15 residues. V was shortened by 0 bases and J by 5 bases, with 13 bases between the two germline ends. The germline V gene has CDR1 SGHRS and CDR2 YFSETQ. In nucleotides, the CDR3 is TGCGCCAGCAGCTTGGCGGCAGGGGTCGAAGATACGCAGTATTTT. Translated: CASSLAAGVEDTQYF.

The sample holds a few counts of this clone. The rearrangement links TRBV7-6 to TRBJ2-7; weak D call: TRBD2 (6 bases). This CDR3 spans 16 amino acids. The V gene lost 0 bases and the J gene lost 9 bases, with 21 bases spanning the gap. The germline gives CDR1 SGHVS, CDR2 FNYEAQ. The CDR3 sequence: CASSLALADPPRGQYF. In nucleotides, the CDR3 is TGTGCCAGCAGCTTAGCGCTTGCGGACCCACCGCGGGGGCAGTACTTC.

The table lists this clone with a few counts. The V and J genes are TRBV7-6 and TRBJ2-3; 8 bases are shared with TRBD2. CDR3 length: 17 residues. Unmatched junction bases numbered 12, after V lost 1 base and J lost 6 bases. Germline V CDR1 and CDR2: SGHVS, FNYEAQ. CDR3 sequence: CASSLGGGAGARDTQYF. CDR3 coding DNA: TGTGCCAGCAGCTTAGGAGGGGGAGCGGGAGCGAGGGATACGCAGTATTTT.

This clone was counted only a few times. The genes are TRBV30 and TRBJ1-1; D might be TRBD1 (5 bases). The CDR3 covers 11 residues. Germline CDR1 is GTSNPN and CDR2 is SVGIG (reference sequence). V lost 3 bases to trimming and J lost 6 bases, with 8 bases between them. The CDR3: CAWRGPAEAFF. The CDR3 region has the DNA TGTGCCTGGAGGGGGCCCGCTGAAGCTTTCTTT.

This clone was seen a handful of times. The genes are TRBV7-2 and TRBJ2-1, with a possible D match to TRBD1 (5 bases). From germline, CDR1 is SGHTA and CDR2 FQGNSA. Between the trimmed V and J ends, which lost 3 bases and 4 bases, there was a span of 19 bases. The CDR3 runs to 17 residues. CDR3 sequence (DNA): TGTGCCAGCAGCTTTAGGGGCTTAGGGTCAGCATACAATGAGCAGTTCTTC. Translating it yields CASSFRGLGSAYNEQFF.

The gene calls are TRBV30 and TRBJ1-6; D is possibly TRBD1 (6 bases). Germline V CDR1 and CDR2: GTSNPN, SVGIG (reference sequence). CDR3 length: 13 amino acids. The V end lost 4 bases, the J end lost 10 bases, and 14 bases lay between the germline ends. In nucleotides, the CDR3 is TGTGCCTGGACGCGGCAGGGGAGCTCACCCCTCCACTTT. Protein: CAWTRQGSSPLHF.

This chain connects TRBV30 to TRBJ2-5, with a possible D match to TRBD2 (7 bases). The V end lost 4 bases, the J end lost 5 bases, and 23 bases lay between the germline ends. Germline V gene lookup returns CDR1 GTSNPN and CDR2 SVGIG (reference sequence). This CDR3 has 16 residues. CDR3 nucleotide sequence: TGTGCCTGGACCGAAAGAGGGCCGCCGGGGGGCGAGACCCAGTACTTC. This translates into CAWTERGPPGGETQYF.

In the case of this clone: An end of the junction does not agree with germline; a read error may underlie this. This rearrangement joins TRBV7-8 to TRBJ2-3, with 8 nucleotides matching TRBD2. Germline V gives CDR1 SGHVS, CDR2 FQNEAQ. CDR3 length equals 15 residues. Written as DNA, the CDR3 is TGTGCCAGCAGCTTAGGGGGGACTAGAATCCTTCTCTTGGATTTT. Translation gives CASSLGGTRILLLDF.

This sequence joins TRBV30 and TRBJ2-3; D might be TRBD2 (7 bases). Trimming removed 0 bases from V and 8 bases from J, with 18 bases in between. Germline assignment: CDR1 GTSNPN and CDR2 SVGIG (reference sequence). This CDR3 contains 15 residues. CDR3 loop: CAWSVGGGGGSTQYF. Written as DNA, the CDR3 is TGTGCCTGGAGTGTCGGAGGAGGGGGGGGTAGTACGCAGTATTTT.

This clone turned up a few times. DNA of the CDR3: TGTGCCAGCAGCCGGGGACACCAACTAGCCAAAAACATTCAGTACTTC. The encoded protein is CASSRGHQLAKNIQYF. The chain uses TRBV5-4 and TRBJ2-4; the D gene is possibly TRBD1 (6 bases). V was shortened by 4 bases and J by 0 bases, with 14 bases between the two germline ends. This CDR3 is 16 amino acids long. Germline CDR1 reads SGHNT; CDR2 reads YYREEE (reference sequence).

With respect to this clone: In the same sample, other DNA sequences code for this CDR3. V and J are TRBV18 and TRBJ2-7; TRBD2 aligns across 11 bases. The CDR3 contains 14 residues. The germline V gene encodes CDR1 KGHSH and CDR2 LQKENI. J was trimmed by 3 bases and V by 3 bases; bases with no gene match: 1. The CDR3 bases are TGTGCCAGCTCACCTGGGACTAGCGGCTACGAGCAGTACTTC. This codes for CASSPGTSGYEQYF.

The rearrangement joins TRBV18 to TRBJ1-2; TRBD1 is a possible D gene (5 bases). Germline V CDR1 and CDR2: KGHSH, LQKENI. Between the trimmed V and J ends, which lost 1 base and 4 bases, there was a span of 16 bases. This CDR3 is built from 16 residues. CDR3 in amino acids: CASSPLDQGGGYGYTF. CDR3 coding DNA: TGTGCCAGCTCACCACTTGACCAGGGCGGTGGCTATGGCTACACCTTC.

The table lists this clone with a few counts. The CDR3 here is CASSLRGGRDNEQFF. CDR3 coding DNA: TGTGCCAGCAGCTTAAGGGGCGGGAGGGACAATGAGCAGTTCTTC. This rearrangement joins TRBV11-2 to TRBJ2-1; 9 nucleotides agree with TRBD2. This CDR3 has 15 amino acids. V dropped 2 bases and J dropped 5; count of bases not matched to a gene: 4. Germline V lookup: CDR1 SGHAT, CDR2 FQNNGV.

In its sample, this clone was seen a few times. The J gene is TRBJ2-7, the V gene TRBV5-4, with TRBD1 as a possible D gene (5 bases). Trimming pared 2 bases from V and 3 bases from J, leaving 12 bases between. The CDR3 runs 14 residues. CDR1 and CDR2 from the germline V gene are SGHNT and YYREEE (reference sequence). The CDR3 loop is CASSFFGAVYEQYF. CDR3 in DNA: TGTGCCAGCAGCTTTTTTGGGGCCGTCTACGAGCAGTACTTC.